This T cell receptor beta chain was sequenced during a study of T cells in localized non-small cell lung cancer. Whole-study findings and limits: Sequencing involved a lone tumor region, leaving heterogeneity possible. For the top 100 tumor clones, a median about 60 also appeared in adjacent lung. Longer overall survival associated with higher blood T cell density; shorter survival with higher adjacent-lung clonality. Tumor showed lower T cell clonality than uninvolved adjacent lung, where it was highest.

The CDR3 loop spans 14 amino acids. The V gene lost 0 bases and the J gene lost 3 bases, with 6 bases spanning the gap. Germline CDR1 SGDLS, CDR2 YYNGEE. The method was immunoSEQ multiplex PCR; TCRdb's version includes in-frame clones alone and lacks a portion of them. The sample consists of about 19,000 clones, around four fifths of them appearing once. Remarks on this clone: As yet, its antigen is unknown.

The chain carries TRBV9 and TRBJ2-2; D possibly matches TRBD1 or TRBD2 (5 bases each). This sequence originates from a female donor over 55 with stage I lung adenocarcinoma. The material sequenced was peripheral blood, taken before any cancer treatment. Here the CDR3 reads CASSVGGDTGELFF. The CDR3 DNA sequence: TGTGCCAGCAGCGTAGGAGGGGACACCGGGGAGCTGTTTTTT.